This TCR beta chain was retrieved from a study of CD4 and CD8 cells across lung adenocarcinoma regions. TCRdb fed the PCR reads into MiXCR, producing one record per CDR3 protein. The sample has under 8,000 distinct CDR3 sequences, around half seen once. Localized lung adenocarcinoma, a non-small cell lung cancer, affected the donors. The clonotype comes from a male donor with lung adenocarcinoma. The CD4 and CD8 labels of this study may be unreliable. What was sequenced was CD8+ T cells from the center of a lung tumor.

Here the CDR3 reads CASSLMALGSLPNEQFF. DNA of the CDR3: TGCGCCAGCAGCTTAATGGCCCTCGGGTCCCTACCGAATGAGCAGTTCTTC. V gene TRBV5-1 combines with J gene TRBJ2-1; D is uncertain. In germline, CDR1 is SGHRS, CDR2 YFSETQ. The CDR3 sequence is 17 residues long. Between the trimmed V and J ends, which lost 2 bases and 7 bases, there was a span of 22 bases.